A single sample gave rise to the 14 T cell receptor beta chains below, sequenced in a study of T cell repertoires in cytomegalovirus infection. The antigens of these receptors remain unknown. TCRdb reanalysed the reads using MiXCR and keeps one entry per CDR3 protein. The sample carries about 700,000 distinct CDR3 sequences, around 32% recorded once. The sequenced sample was cultured PBMCs, obtained from culture after CMV antigen stimulation. The receptors shown here come from a human donor in good health (CMV status not recorded). Some clones in this sample may be carry-over from other donors' samples.

The chain joins TRBV19 to TRBJ1-2, with a possible D match to TRBD1 (5 bases). Trimming took 5 bases from V and 4 from J, leaving 26 bases between them. This CDR3 has 18 residues. Germline V gives CDR1 LNHDA, CDR2 SQIVND (reference sequence). CDR3 in DNA: TGTGCCAGTAGTTTCCGACAGTCTTCCCAGCTACGGGCCTATGGCTACACCTTC. Its protein product is CASSFRQSSQLRAYGYTF.

The rearrangement links TRBV6-6 to TRBJ2-1; no definite D call. This CDR3 is 14 amino acids long. Germline V gene sequence: CDR1 MNHNY, CDR2 SVGAGI (reference sequence). Trimming removed 6 bases from V and 5 bases from J, with 14 bases in between. Here the CDR3 DNA reads TGTGCCAGCAGGCCGAGACACCAGCACAATGAGCAGTTCTTC. Translated, it gives CASRPRHQHNEQFF.

This clonotype was seen only a few times. The chain recombines TRBV28 with TRBJ2-2, with D possibly being TRBD2 (5 bases). Germline V gene data show CDR1 as MDHEN and CDR2 as SYDVKM. The CDR3 is 16 residues long. V was trimmed by 6 bases and J by 1 base, leaving 15 bases between them. CDR3 amino acids: CASSPLWRMNTGELFF. The DNA for the CDR3 is TGTGCCAGCAGCCCTTTATGGAGGATGAACACCGGGGAGCTGTTTTTT.

Concerning this clonotype itself: The junction differs from germline at one of its ends, possibly a read error. The V call is TRBV12-3 or TRBV12-4, the J call TRBJ2-1; perhaps TRBD2 as D (5 bases). The CDR3 has 14 amino acids. In nucleotides, the CDR3 is TGTGCCAGCGGTTTAGGAGGTGCAGGTAATGAGCAGTTCTTC. Translating gives CASGLGGAGNEQFF.

V and J are TRBV19 and TRBJ2-3; D may be TRBD1 (7 bases). V lost 9 bases and J lost 2, with 15 bases in between. Germline CDR1 reads LNHDA; CDR2 reads SQIVND (reference sequence). There are 14 residues in the CDR3. CDR3 DNA: TGTGCCAGCTGGGGGGACAGACCCACAGATACGCAGTATTTT. Translation: CASWGDRPTDTQYF. The whole variable domain, remainder taken from reference TRBV19 and TRBJ2-3, is DGGITQSPKYLFRKEGQNVTLSCEQNLNHDAMYWYRQDPGQGLRLIYYSQIVNDFQKGDIAEGYSVSREKKESFPLTVTSAQKNPTAFYLCASWGDRPTDTQYFGPGTRLTVL.

This chain connects TRBV13 to TRBJ2-7, with D perhaps TRBD1 (6 bases). V gave up 0 bases and J gave up 3 bases, with 18 bases separating them. CDR1 and CDR2 from the germline V gene are PRHDT and FYEKMQ (reference sequence). The length of the CDR3 is 17 residues. CDR3 region: CASSLGLMMGAGYEQYF. CDR3 DNA: TGTGCCAGCAGCTTAGGCCTAATGATGGGGGCGGGCTACGAGCAGTACTTC.

The chain recombines TRBV20-1 with TRBJ1-2; D is uncertain. V lost 3 bases and J lost 2, with 10 bases in between. The germline V gene encodes CDR1 DFQATT and CDR2 SNEGSKA (reference sequence). The CDR3 has 13 amino acids. CDR3 coding DNA: TGCAGTGCTAGCCCCAGCCGGAACTATGGCTACACCTTC. It specifies CSASPSRNYGYTF.

The rearrangement joins TRBV4-3 to TRBJ2-3; 8 nucleotides align to TRBD2. Germline CDR1 reads LGHNA; CDR2 reads YSLEER. The V segment lost 0 bases and the J segment 1 base; nucleotides outside the gene matches: 6. The CDR3 spans 17 residues. The CDR3 loop reads CASSQDLSGGGTDTQYF. The CDR3 DNA reads TGCGCCAGCAGCCAAGATCTCAGCGGGGGAGGCACAGATACGCAGTATTTT.

The rearrangement joins TRBV10-3 to TRBJ2-1; 7 bases are shared with TRBD2. The CDR3 contains 16 residues. The junction had 14 bases not matched to a gene; V was cut back by 6 bases and J by 6 bases. Germline V gives CDR1 ENHRY, CDR2 SYGVKD. The CDR3 DNA sequence: TGTGCCATCAGCGGGACTAAGAACAATCTGGGCAATGAGCAGTTCTTC. Protein sequence: CAISGTKNNLGNEQFF.

This rearrangement joins TRBV11-2 to TRBJ1-6, with D possibly being TRBD1 (5 bases). The CDR3 is made up of 15 amino acids. V was pared by 2 bases and J by 7 bases, with 12 bases between. CDR1 and CDR2 from the germline V gene are SGHAT and FQNNGV. The CDR3 sequence is CASSLRGGGNSPLHF. DNA of the CDR3: TGTGCCAGCAGCTTACGGGGGGGGGGGAATTCACCCCTCCACTTT.

V gene TRBV20-1 combines with J gene TRBJ2-7; a weak D match, TRBD1 (6 bases). The V end lost 5 bases, the J end lost 0 bases, and 11 bases lay between the germline ends. The CDR3 is made up of 13 amino acids. Germline-derived CDR1 and CDR2 are DFQATT and SNEGSKA (reference sequence). The CDR3 sequence: CSAVLDSSYEQYF. The CDR3 nucleotides read TGCAGTGCTGTGCTGGACAGCTCCTACGAGCAGTACTTC.

The chain joins TRBV7-9 to TRBJ2-1, with no clear D. V was clipped by 6 bases and J by 9 bases, with 21 bases between them. CDR1 and CDR2 from the germline V gene are SEHNR and FQNEAQ (reference sequence). The CDR3 has 15 amino acids. The CDR3 sequence is CASSPWSSSIGEQFF. CDR3 coding DNA: TGTGCCAGCAGTCCATGGTCGAGTAGTATCGGTGAGCAGTTCTTC.

V gene TRBV19 combines with J gene TRBJ2-1; 14 positions match TRBD2. The CDR3 is 17 amino acids. V dropped 7 bases and J dropped 12; count of bases not matched to a gene: 17. CDR1 and CDR2 from the germline V gene are LNHDA and SQIVND (reference sequence). CDR3 region: CASTTGTSGSRGDWQFF. The CDR3 bases are TGTGCCAGTACCACCGGGACTAGCGGGAGCCGAGGGGATTGGCAGTTCTTC. Full variable domain (missing parts from reference TRBV19 and TRBJ2-1): DGGITQSPKYLFRKEGQNVTLSCEQNLNHDAMYWYRQDPGQGLRLIYYSQIVNDFQKGDIAEGYSVSREKKESFPLTVTSAQKNPTAFYLCASTTGTSGSRGDWQFFGPGTRLTVL.

The V gene is TRBV15, the J gene TRBJ1-4, with TRBD1 matching over 10 bases. The V segment lost 2 bases and the J segment 8 bases; nucleotides outside the gene matches: 8. The germline gives CDR1 LNHNV, CDR2 YYDKDF (reference sequence). The CDR3 has 16 amino acids. CDR3 loop: CATSRTTTGGGEKLFF. For the CDR3, the DNA is TGTGCCACCAGCAGAACCACGACAGGGGGCGGCGAAAAACTGTTTTTT.